These 26 T cell receptor beta chains came from one sample sequenced in a study of blood T cell repertoires in COVID-19. Sequencing used immunoSEQ multiplex PCR; TCRdb keeps in-frame clones, though not all of them. The table shows roughly 250,000 clones, with over 70% occurring only once. The sequencing sample was made of peripheral blood. The receptors derive from a woman of 80 years or more with acute or convalescent COVID-19.

The chain uses TRBV5-1 and TRBJ1-3; D gene ambiguous. V was shortened by 0 bases and J by 3 bases, with 10 bases between the two germline ends. This CDR3 region has 15 residues. The germline CDR1 and CDR2 sequences are SGHRS and YFSETQ. This chain's CDR3 is CASSLASGFGNTIYF. CDR3 nucleotide sequence: TGCGCCAGCAGCTTGGCCAGCGGGTTTGGAAACACCATATATTTT.

This chain connects TRBV5-6 to TRBJ2-1, with 14 bases matching TRBD2. With V trimmed by 3 bases and J by 7 bases, 6 bases remained unmatched. This CDR3 is built from 16 residues. Germline assignment: CDR1 SGHDT and CDR2 YYEEEE. The CDR3 DNA is TGTGCCAGCAGCTGGGGACTAGCGGGAGTGACGAATGAGCAGTTCTTC. It specifies CASSWGLAGVTNEQFF.

CDR3: CSVLQRGQETQYF. The DNA for the CDR3 is TGCAGCGTACTCCAACGGGGGCAAGAGACCCAGTACTTC. The rearrangement links TRBV29-1 to TRBJ2-5; the D gene is possibly TRBD2 (6 bases). CDR1 is SQVTM and CDR2 is ANQGSEA in the germline V gene. V was pared by 6 bases and J by 2 bases, with 13 bases between. This CDR3 has 13 amino acids.

The chain combines TRBV5-5 with TRBJ1-3; a weak D match, TRBD1 (6 bases). Germline CDR1 SGHKS, CDR2 YYEKEE (reference sequence). This CDR3 has 15 amino acids. Between the trimmed V and J ends, which lost 4 bases and 0 bases, there was a span of 11 bases. CDR3 coding DNA: TGTGCCAGCAGCAACGACAGGAACTCTGGAAACACCATATATTTT. Amino acid sequence: CASSNDRNSGNTIYF.

The chain is built from TRBV2 and TRBJ2-4, with TRBD1 matching 7 bases. The CDR3 consists of 16 residues. The V gene's germline CDR1 is SNHLY and CDR2 FYNNEI. The J segment lost 0 bases and the V segment lost 3 bases, leaving 5 bases of the junction unmatched. The DNA for the CDR3 is TGTGCCAGCAGTGATGGTCAGGGGGTAGCCAAAAACATTCAGTACTTC. Its protein is CASSDGQGVAKNIQYF.

The CDR3 loop reads CASSMRIYAGYTF. CDR3 bases: TGTGCCAGTAGTATGCGGATCTACGCTGGCTACACCTTC. The genes are TRBV19 and TRBJ1-2, with no clear D. The germline gives CDR1 LNHDA, CDR2 SQIVND (reference sequence). The CDR3 sequence is 13 residues long. Deletions cut 3 bases from V and 7 bases from J, with 12 bases between.

The chain employs TRBV27 and TRBJ2-7; 9 bases agree with TRBD2. With 2 bases clipped from V and 5 bases from J, the junction kept 10 bases outside the gene matches. This CDR3 region has 16 residues. Germline loops: CDR1 MNHEY, CDR2 SMNVEV (reference sequence). CDR3 bases: TGTGCCAGCAGTTTAAGCCCTAGCGGGGCCCGCCACGAGCAGTACTTC. Translation gives CASSLSPSGARHEQYF.

The chain links TRBV3-1 (or the pseudogene TRBV3-2) to TRBJ1-1, with TRBD1 as a possible D gene (5 bases). Trimming cost V 4 bases and J 8 bases, with 11 bases left between them. The CDR3 covers 12 residues. Germline-derived CDR1 and CDR2 are LGHDT and YNNKEL (reference sequence). The CDR3 region has the DNA TGTGCCAGCAGCCGGGGCCACAGGGAAGCTTTCTTT. Amino acid sequence: CASSRGHREAFF.

The J gene is TRBJ1-2, the V gene TRBV6-5, with 8 bases aligning to TRBD1. After removal of 6 bases from V and 6 bases from J, the junction contained 12 bases not matched to a gene. This CDR3 is built from 15 residues. Germline V CDR1 and CDR2: MNHEY, SVGAGI. CDR3 in DNA: TGTGCCAGCAGCCAACGGGACAGGCCAAGAAATGGCTACACCTTC. Amino acids: CASSQRDRPRNGYTF.

V gene TRBV11-1 combines with J gene TRBJ2-2; the D gene is possibly TRBD2 (5 bases). Trimming took 6 bases from V and 4 from J, leaving 15 bases between them. The CDR3 spans 15 residues. The germline gives CDR1 SGHAT, CDR2 FQDESV (reference sequence). The CDR3 spells CASRGRGAGTGELFF. The CDR3 DNA reads TGTGCCAGCAGGGGGAGAGGAGCAGGCACCGGGGAGCTGTTTTTT.

This clone has only a few counts. This rearrangement joins TRBV19 to TRBJ2-3; D call uncertain. The CDR3 has 13 amino acids. Trimming removed 4 bases from V and 0 bases from J, with 5 bases in between. CDR1 and CDR2 (germline): LNHDA, SQIVND (reference sequence). The CDR3 DNA reads TGTGCCAGTAGTAGCGGTAGCACAGATACGCAGTATTTT. This sequence encodes CASSSGSTDTQYF.

The chain couples TRBV5-6 to TRBJ2-5, with TRBD1 identical over 7 bases. The V and J ends lost 3 bases and 5 bases, in that order; junction bases with no gene match: 7. The CDR3 has 14 residues. Per the germline V gene, CDR1 is SGHDT and CDR2 is YYEEEE. This CDR3 is CASSYYRGGETQYF. The DNA for the CDR3 is TGTGCCAGCAGCTATTACAGGGGCGGGGAGACCCAGTACTTC.

The chain carries TRBV7-6 and TRBJ2-1; 7 bases align to TRBD2. The CDR3 is made up of 15 amino acids. Germline CDR1 SGHVS, CDR2 FNYEAQ. Losses at the gene ends were 4 bases for V and 2 bases for J; bases not matched to a gene: 5. Written as DNA, the CDR3 is TGTGCCAGCAGCTCCTCCGGGACTACCTACAATGAGCAGTTCTTC. Its protein is CASSSSGTTYNEQFF.

The chain employs TRBV5-1 and TRBJ2-5; possibly TRBD1 for D (7 bases). This CDR3 spans 13 amino acids. Germline V CDR1 and CDR2: SGHRS, YFSETQ. Trimming shortened V by 2 bases and J by 3 bases, and 8 bases separated the two germline ends. CDR3 region: CASSFRGEETQYF. In DNA form, the CDR3 reads TGCGCCAGCAGCTTCAGGGGGGAAGAGACCCAGTACTTC.

This clone has a single count. V and J are TRBV11-1 and TRBJ1-1; D not resolved. The length of the CDR3 is 14 residues. V was shortened by 4 bases and J by 1 base, with 10 bases between the two germline ends. Looked up from germline, CDR1 is SGHAT and CDR2 is FQDESV (reference sequence). The CDR3 loop reads CASSSATRNTEAFF. CDR3 nucleotide sequence: TGTGCCAGCAGCTCAGCGACAAGGAACACTGAAGCTTTCTTT.

The V gene is TRBV7-3, the J gene TRBJ2-7; 7 bases align to TRBD1. Trimming cost V 2 bases and J 3 bases; bases outside gene matches: 7. This CDR3 comprises 15 residues. Looked up from germline, CDR1 is SGHTA and CDR2 is FQGTGA. The CDR3 bases are TGTGCCAGCAGCTTAGAGGGACAGCCTTACTACGAGCAGTACTTC. Translated, it gives CASSLEGQPYYEQYF.

CDR3 nucleotides: TGTGCCAGTAGTATAGGAGGGTCTGAACAGCCCCAGCATTTT. Its translation is CASSIGGSEQPQHF. This chain uses TRBV19 with TRBJ1-5; the D is unclear. This CDR3 spans 14 amino acids. Trimming took off 1 base at V and 7 bases at J, with 11 bases between the two ends. CDR1 is LNHDA and CDR2 is SQIVND in the germline V gene (reference sequence).

This chain joins TRBV10-3 and TRBJ1-6, with D possibly TRBD1 on 6 matching bases. The CDR3 runs 13 residues. Per the germline V gene, CDR1 is ENHRY and CDR2 is SYGVKD. With 4 bases removed from V and 8 bases from J, the gap between germline ends came to 9 bases. The CDR3 region is CAISGQDDSPLHF. For the CDR3, the DNA is TGTGCCATCAGTGGACAGGATGATTCACCCCTCCACTTT.

The chain is built from TRBV11-2 and TRBJ2-1, with D unclear. The CDR3 extends over 15 amino acids. Germline V CDR1 and CDR2: SGHAT, FQNNGV. Trimming took 5 bases from V and 0 from J, leaving 11 bases between them. For the CDR3, the DNA is TGTGCCAGCAGCCCCAGACTCAGCTCCTACAATGAGCAGTTCTTC. This translates into CASSPRLSSYNEQFF. The full variable domain, its missing parts supplied by reference TRBV11-2 and TRBJ2-1, is EAGVAQSPRYKIIEKRQSVAFWCNPISGHATLYWYQQILGQGPKLLIQFQNNGVVDDSQLPKDRFSAERLKGVDSTLKIQPAKLEDSAVYLCASSPRLSSYNEQFFGPGTRLTVL.

The rearrangement uses TRBV7-8 and TRBJ1-2; possibly TRBD1 for D (5 bases). Germline assignment: CDR1 SGHVS and CDR2 FQNEAQ. Between the trimmed V and J ends, which lost 4 bases and 2 bases, there was a span of 11 bases. The CDR3 is 14 residues long. CDR3 DNA: TGTGCCAGCAGCTCCAGCAGGGCCAACTATGGCTACACCTTC. Amino acids: CASSSSRANYGYTF.

The chain uses TRBV19 and TRBJ2-7; 7 nucleotides line up with TRBD1. This CDR3 is built from 13 residues. Trimming cost V 5 bases and J 3 bases; bases outside gene matches: 4. Germline CDR1 and CDR2: LNHDA and SQIVND (reference sequence). CDR3 nucleotides: TGTGCCAGTAGTTACAGGGGAAACTACGAGCAGTACTTC. This sequence encodes CASSYRGNYEQYF. Together with reference TRBV19 and TRBJ2-7, the CDR3 gives the full variable domain: DGGITQSPKYLFRKEGQNVTLSCEQNLNHDAMYWYRQDPGQGLRLIYYSQIVNDFQKGDIAEGYSVSREKKESFPLTVTSAQKNPTAFYLCASSYRGNYEQYFGPGTRLTVT.

This clone occurred once. The chain has TRBV5-1 and TRBJ1-3; D remains ambiguous. Germline values: CDR1 SGHRS, CDR2 YFSETQ. The V gene lost 0 bases and the J gene lost 0 bases, with 13 bases spanning the gap. The CDR3 totals 17 residues. CDR3 bases: TGCGCCAGCAGCTTGGGTTGGAGTACTAGCTCTGGAAACACCATATATTTT. Its translation: CASSLGWSTSSGNTIYF.

This sequence joins TRBV2 and TRBJ2-2, with 9 bases matching TRBD1. Germline-derived CDR1 and CDR2 are SNHLY and FYNNEI. V lost 8 bases to trimming and J lost 4 bases; unmatched junction nucleotides: 5. The CDR3 runs 14 residues. The DNA for the CDR3 is TGTGCCAGCGGGACAGGGAGAGGCACCGGGGAGCTGTTTTTT. Its protein product is CASGTGRGTGELFF.

The chain's CDR3 is CASSEFGNHNEQFF. Here the CDR3 DNA reads TGTGCCAGCAGTGAATTTGGCAACCACAATGAGCAGTTCTTC. The chain couples TRBV6-1 to TRBJ2-1, with D hard to call. The V end was cut by 2 bases, the J end by 5 bases, with 10 bases between. Germline CDR1 and CDR2: MNHNS and SASEGT. The CDR3 is made up of 14 amino acids.

This rearrangement joins TRBV2 to TRBJ1-5, with a tentative D call TRBD1 (5 bases). The CDR3 loop spans 15 amino acids. The V and J ends lost 8 bases and 0 bases respectively, with 14 bases between them. The V gene's germline CDR1 is SNHLY and CDR2 FYNNEI. CDR3 amino acids: CASATIQGSNQPQHF. The DNA for the CDR3 is TGTGCCAGCGCTACAATTCAGGGTAGCAATCAGCCCCAGCATTTT.

This clone appeared a single time. The chain links TRBV9 to TRBJ1-3; a weak D match, TRBD1 (5 bases). The CDR3 is 15 residues long. Trimming left V 0 bases short and J 6 bases short, with 13 bases between. Germline lookup yields CDR1 SGDLS and CDR2 YYNGEE. CDR3 coding DNA: TGTGCCAGCAGCGTAGAAGCAGGGCGTGAAAACACCATATATTTT. Its protein product is CASSVEAGRENTIYF.